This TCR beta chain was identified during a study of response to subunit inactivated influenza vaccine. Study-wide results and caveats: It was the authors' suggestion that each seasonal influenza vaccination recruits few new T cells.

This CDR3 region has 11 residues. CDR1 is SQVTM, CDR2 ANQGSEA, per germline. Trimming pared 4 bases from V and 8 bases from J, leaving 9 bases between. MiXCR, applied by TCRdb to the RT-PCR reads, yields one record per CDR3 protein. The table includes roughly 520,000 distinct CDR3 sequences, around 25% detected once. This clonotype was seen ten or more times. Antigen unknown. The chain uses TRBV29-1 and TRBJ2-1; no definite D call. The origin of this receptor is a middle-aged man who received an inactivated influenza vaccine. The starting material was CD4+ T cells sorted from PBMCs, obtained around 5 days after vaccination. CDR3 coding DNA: TGCAGCGTTGGGCCCGGTCATGAGCAGTTCTTC. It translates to CSVGPGHEQFF.